This passage covers 29 T cell receptor beta chains from one sample sequenced in a study of T cells in Graves' hyperthyroidism and ophthalmopathy. There were TCR beta CDR3 regions amplified from RNA transcripts. First-round RT-PCR with HTBI primers amplified the TCR CDR3 region. TCRdb passed the multiplex PCR reads through MiXCR, listing each CDR3 protein once. The sample lists about 290,000 distinct CDR3 sequences, about 14% occurring once. Sequencing was done on a sample of blood. All receptors come from a woman in her twenties or thirties with Graves' hyperthyroidism that later progressed to Graves' ophthalmopathy.

This clonotype has at least ten counts. The chain recombines TRBV6-1 with TRBJ2-2; 9 positions match TRBD2. V lost 4 bases to trimming and J lost 4 bases; unmatched junction nucleotides: 1. The germline V gene encodes CDR1 MNHNS and CDR2 SASEGT. CDR3 length: 14 amino acids. The CDR3 protein is CASSGGLATGELFF. CDR3 coding DNA: TGTGCCAGCAGTGGGGGACTAGCCACCGGGGAGCTGTTTTTT.

There are many counts of this clonotype. V is TRBV20-1 and J is TRBJ2-1, with 14 bases aligning to TRBD2. The CDR3 consists of 19 residues. Unmatched junction bases numbered 10, after V lost 3 bases and J lost 0 bases. From germline, CDR1 is DFQATT and CDR2 SNEGSKA (reference sequence). Written as DNA, the CDR3 is TGCAGTGCTAGGGCATCCGGGACTAGCGGGAGAAGCTCCTACAATGAGCAGTTCTTC. It is translated as CSARASGTSGRSSYNEQFF.

This clonotype was seen ten or more times. This chain uses TRBV7-2 with TRBJ1-2; TRBD1 agrees at 9 bases. The J segment lost 3 bases and the V segment lost 1 base, leaving 0 bases of the junction unmatched. The CDR3 is made up of 14 amino acids. CDR1 and CDR2 (germline): SGHTA, FQGNSA. The CDR3 coding sequence is TGTGCCAGCAGCTTAGGACAGGGGGACTATGGCTACACCTTC. It specifies CASSLGQGDYGYTF.

This clonotype has ten or more counts. V and J are TRBV9 and TRBJ1-1; D gene unclear. V was cut by 0 bases and J by 3 bases, with 9 bases left in between. Germline values: CDR1 SGDLS, CDR2 YYNGEE. This CDR3 spans 14 amino acids. The CDR3 loop reads CASSVGREDTEAFF. Here the CDR3 DNA reads TGTGCCAGCAGCGTAGGTAGGGAGGACACTGAAGCTTTCTTT.

This clonotype was recorded at least ten times. The rearrangement links TRBV28 to TRBJ2-7; D may match TRBD1 or TRBD2 (5 bases each). Deletions cut 2 bases from V and 2 bases from J, with 13 bases between. Looked up from germline, CDR1 is MDHEN and CDR2 is SYDVKM. This CDR3 comprises 15 residues. CDR3 nucleotide sequence: TGTGCCAGCAGTTTAAGGGGAGCGGCGCCCTACGAGCAGTACTTC. Residues: CASSLRGAAPYEQYF. Drawing the rest from reference TRBV28 and TRBJ2-7, the complete variable domain is DVKVTQSSRYLVKRTGEKVFLECVQDMDHENMFWYRQDPGLGLRLIYFSYDVKMKEKGDIPEGYSVSREKKERFSLILESASTNQTSMYLCASSLRGAAPYEQYFGPGTRLTVT.

The rearrangement uses TRBV20-1 and TRBJ1-3; D not certain. The V and J ends lost 0 bases and 4 bases respectively, with 13 bases between them. The CDR3 totals 15 residues. Per the germline V gene, CDR1 is DFQATT and CDR2 is SNEGSKA (reference sequence). The CDR3 reads CSARDPGGAGNTIYF. The CDR3, as DNA: TGCAGTGCTAGAGACCCTGGCGGTGCCGGAAACACCATATATTTT.

This clonotype was recorded at least ten times. The chain uses TRBV6-1 and TRBJ2-1; 9 bases fit TRBD2. In germline, CDR1 is MNHNS, CDR2 SASEGT. V shed 5 bases and J 8 bases; nucleotides not matched to a gene: 13. The CDR3 runs 16 residues. The CDR3 DNA follows: TGTGCCAGCAGTTCCCCCGGGAGGCGGGAGGGGTATGAGCAGTTCTTC. It translates to CASSSPGRREGYEQFF.

V gene TRBV20-1 combines with J gene TRBJ2-3, with TRBD2 matching over 7 bases. CDR1 and CDR2 from the germline V gene are DFQATT and SNEGSKA (reference sequence). Trimming at V came to 5 bases and at J to 3 bases, leaving 20 bases not matched to a gene. The length of the CDR3 is 18 residues. CDR3 amino acids: CSADRLGTRGGRTDTQYF. The CDR3 region has the DNA TGCAGTGCTGATAGATTGGGGACTCGGGGCGGGAGAACAGATACGCAGTATTTT.

There are a few counts of this clonotype. This chain uses TRBV2 with TRBJ1-2; 9 nucleotides agree with TRBD1. This CDR3 is built from 15 residues. Losses at the gene ends were 6 bases for V and 4 bases for J; bases not matched to a gene: 9. Germline V CDR1 and CDR2: SNHLY, FYNNEI. Written as DNA, the CDR3 is TGTGCCAGCAGGCCTCCGGGACAGGGTAGCTATGGCTACACCTTC. This encodes CASRPPGQGSYGYTF.

This clonotype was counted many times. This chain uses TRBV7-9 with TRBJ2-7; D may be TRBD1 (6 bases). CDR1 is SEHNR and CDR2 is FQNEAQ in the germline V gene (reference sequence). Trimming pared 5 bases from V and 4 bases from J, leaving 18 bases between. There are 15 residues in the CDR3. The CDR3 is CASSPQEGHPYEQYF. CDR3 nucleotide sequence: TGTGCCAGCAGCCCACAAGAGGGACATCCGTACGAGCAGTACTTC.

The chain combines TRBV20-1 with TRBJ2-7, with a weak D call TRBD1 (5 bases). CDR3 length: 14 amino acids. Germline V lookup: CDR1 DFQATT, CDR2 SNEGSKA (reference sequence). V gave up 3 bases and J gave up 0 bases, with 12 bases separating them. The CDR3 DNA is TGCAGTGCTAGTCCCCAGGGTTTCTCCTACGAGCAGTACTTC. The encoded protein is CSASPQGFSYEQYF.

This clonotype came up many times. The genes are TRBV28 and TRBJ2-5, with 10 bases fitting TRBD1. The V and J ends lost 6 bases and 4 bases, in that order; junction bases with no gene match: 8. The CDR3 extends over 15 amino acids. CDR1 is MDHEN and CDR2 is SYDVKM in the germline V gene. For the CDR3, the DNA is TGTGCCAGCAGCCCCGGGACAGGGGTGGCAGAGACCCAGTACTTC. Protein: CASSPGTGVAETQYF.

This clonotype was seen many times. The V gene is TRBV7-9, the J gene TRBJ2-1; D uncertain. Germline V gene sequence: CDR1 SEHNR, CDR2 FQNEAQ (reference sequence). The CDR3 is made up of 13 amino acids. V was trimmed by 2 bases and J by 8 bases, leaving 10 bases between them. CDR3 bases: TGTGCCAGCAGCTTACCAGGAGACTATGAGCAGTTCTTC. Amino acids: CASSLPGDYEQFF.

Many counts were recorded for this clonotype. The J gene is TRBJ2-5, the V gene TRBV6-5, with 7 nucleotides matching TRBD2. With V trimmed by 1 base and J by 0 bases, 5 bases remained unmatched. Germline V gene lookup returns CDR1 MNHEY and CDR2 SVGAGI. The CDR3 extends over 16 amino acids. CDR3 bases: TGTGCCAGCAGTTACTGGTCCGGGGGGTACCAAGAGACCCAGTACTTC. It translates to CASSYWSGGYQETQYF.

This clonotype has at least ten counts. The chain employs TRBV7-9 and TRBJ2-7; 10 nucleotides agree with TRBD2. This CDR3 spans 16 amino acids. V lost 5 bases, J lost 2 bases, and 9 bases stayed unmatched. Germline V gene data show CDR1 as SEHNR and CDR2 as FQNEAQ (reference sequence). This chain's CDR3 is CASSPYVGTSAYEQYF. The CDR3, as DNA: TGTGCCAGCAGCCCTTACGTCGGGACTAGCGCCTACGAGCAGTACTTC.

In this sample, this clonotype turned up many times. The chain is built from TRBV7-3 and TRBJ1-1, with D hard to call. Per the germline V gene, CDR1 is SGHTA and CDR2 is FQGTGA. V was pared by 3 bases and J by 3 bases, with 8 bases between. This CDR3 is built from 13 residues. The CDR3 coding sequence is TGTGCCAGCAGCTTGGGGATTGACACTGAAGCTTTCTTT. Protein sequence: CASSLGIDTEAFF.

This chain links TRBV11-2 with TRBJ2-1; TRBD1 matches at 8 bases. Germline lookup yields CDR1 SGHAT and CDR2 FQNNGV. V trimming: 3 bases; J trimming: 8 bases; junction bases outside the gene matches: 3. The CDR3 contains 13 residues. CDR3 sequence (DNA): TGTGCCAGCAGCTTGACAGGGGCGGATGAGCAGTTCTTC. This encodes CASSLTGADEQFF.

The rearrangement links TRBV19 to TRBJ2-3, with D possibly TRBD2 on 6 matching bases. Deletions cut 3 bases from V and 2 bases from J, with 18 bases between. The CDR3 is 17 residues long. Germline V gene lookup returns CDR1 LNHDA and CDR2 SQIVND (reference sequence). DNA of the CDR3: TGTGCCAGTAGTATCTTCGGGGTGGGACTTTACACAGATACGCAGTATTTT. It translates to CASSIFGVGLYTDTQYF.

This clonotype was observed many times. This chain uses TRBV11-3 with TRBJ2-2, with D perhaps given as TRBD1 or TRBD2 (5 bases each). CDR1 is SGHNT, CDR2 YENEEA, per germline. Trimming cost V 5 bases and J 3 bases, with 16 bases left between them. The CDR3 length is 16 residues. The CDR3 nucleotides are TGTGCCAGCAGCCCCCCGGGATTAGGGGACACCGGGGAGCTGTTTTTT. It is translated as CASSPPGLGDTGELFF.

This clonotype was seen repeatedly, ten times or more. The rearrangement joins TRBV20-1 to TRBJ2-3; D remains ambiguous. The CDR3 has 12 amino acids. Trimming took 3 bases from V and 6 from J, leaving 10 bases between them. Germline CDR1 DFQATT, CDR2 SNEGSKA (reference sequence). The DNA of the CDR3 is TGCAGTGCTAGCGGGCTCGGGGATACGCAGTATTTT. This sequence encodes CSASGLGDTQYF.

This clonotype occurred many times. This sequence joins TRBV7-2 and TRBJ2-7; D gene uncertain. CDR1 is SGHTA and CDR2 is FQGNSA in the germline V gene. This CDR3 is built from 14 residues. V was clipped by 3 bases and J by 0 bases, with 9 bases between them. CDR3 region: CASSFRISSYEQYF. In DNA, the CDR3 is TGTGCCAGCAGCTTCCGTATAAGCTCCTACGAGCAGTACTTC.

This clonotype has a count of ten or more. The chain uses TRBV5-5 and TRBJ2-1; 12 nucleotides align to TRBD1. The CDR3 is 13 residues long. Germline CDR1 is SGHKS and CDR2 is YYEKEE (reference sequence). With V trimmed by 4 bases and J by 10 bases, 3 bases remained unmatched. This CDR3 is CASSRDRGPEQFF. As DNA, the CDR3 is TGTGCCAGCAGCCGGGACAGGGGGCCGGAGCAGTTCTTC.

This clonotype was seen a handful of times. The rearrangement links TRBV9 to TRBJ2-1; 8 positions agree with TRBD2. The CDR3 spans 15 residues. Trimming at V came to 0 bases and at J to 10 bases, leaving 9 bases not matched to a gene. In germline, CDR1 is SGDLS, CDR2 YYNGEE. The CDR3 DNA sequence: TGTGCCAGCAGCGTAGGGCCGGGAGGGCCTCGGGAGCAGTTCTTC. Encoded protein: CASSVGPGGPREQFF.

The sample holds many counts of this clonotype. The chain combines TRBV7-8 with TRBJ2-5, with D unclear. The CDR3 spans 14 residues. The germline V gene encodes CDR1 SGHVS and CDR2 FQNEAQ. Trimming shortened V by 5 bases and J by 1 base, and 11 bases separated the two germline ends. The CDR3 DNA sequence: TGTGCCAGCAGCGCCTCCCGCCTCCAAGAGACCCAGTACTTC. This gives the protein CASSASRLQETQYF.

The table lists this clonotype with many counts. The gene calls are TRBV27 and TRBJ2-3; no definite D call. V was pared by 8 bases and J by 4 bases, with 13 bases between. CDR1 MNHEY and CDR2 SMNVEV come from the germline V gene (reference sequence). The CDR3 spans 13 residues. The CDR3 region is CASRTNPSDTQYF. CDR3 nucleotides: TGTGCCAGCCGGACCAACCCCTCAGATACGCAGTATTTT.

In its sample, this clonotype was seen many times. This chain uses TRBV29-1 with TRBJ2-1, with D hard to call. The CDR3 has 13 residues. Per the germline V gene, CDR1 is SQVTM and CDR2 is ANQGSEA. The V gene lost 4 bases and the J gene lost 0 bases, with 7 bases spanning the gap. The CDR3 spells CSVVESSYNEQFF. CDR3 in DNA: TGCAGCGTTGTGGAGAGCTCCTACAATGAGCAGTTCTTC.

There are many counts of this clonotype. The chain joins TRBV7-9 to TRBJ2-1; D uncertain. The CDR3 sequence is 15 residues long. Between the trimmed V and J ends, which lost 1 base and 0 bases, there was a span of 7 bases. Germline CDR1 and CDR2: SEHNR and FQNEAQ (reference sequence). CDR3 coding DNA: TGTGCCAGCAGCTTAGTGCCACCCTCCTACAATGAGCAGTTCTTC. Residues: CASSLVPPSYNEQFF.

The genes are TRBV19 and TRBJ2-7; 7 bases fit TRBD2. CDR1 is LNHDA and CDR2 is SQIVND in the germline V gene (reference sequence). The CDR3 is 14 residues long. V shed 5 bases and J 5 bases; nucleotides not matched to a gene: 9. The CDR3 DNA is TGTGCCAGTAGTCCCCGAGAGCGGGGCCACGAGCAGTACTTC. It translates to CASSPRERGHEQYF.

This clonotype was counted many times. The rearrangement uses TRBV7-2 and TRBJ2-7, with 12 bases that match TRBD2. Germline loops: CDR1 SGHTA, CDR2 FQGNSA. Unmatched junction bases numbered 13, after V lost 3 bases and J lost 7 bases. CDR3 length: 17 amino acids. Here the CDR3 DNA reads TGTGCCAGCAGCTTCGCTAGCGGGAGGGCTGGAGTAGGAGAGCAGTACTTC. Translating it yields CASSFASGRAGVGEQYF.